These 10 T cell receptor beta chains were sequenced from one sample in a study of cytomegalovirus exposure and HLA in healthy donors. Primers included in the PCR were 60 Vbeta and 13 Jbeta primers. TCRdb keeps only in-frame clones here, not all; method: immunoSEQ multiplex PCR. The sample lists approximately 120,000 clones, 69% occurring once. Sequencing used PBMCs. These receptors all stem from a woman in her seventies in good health and CMV-seropositive.

Only a few counts were recorded for this clone. The rearrangement uses TRBV5-1 and TRBJ1-2, with 7 bases matching TRBD1. V lost 4 bases to trimming and J lost 8 bases; unmatched junction nucleotides: 8. The CDR3 contains 13 residues. CDR1 SGHRS and CDR2 YFSETQ come from the germline V gene. CDR3 region: CASSAGTEGGYTF. In DNA, the CDR3 is TGCGCCAGCAGCGCCGGGACAGAAGGCGGCTACACCTTC. The whole variable domain, remainder taken from reference TRBV5-1 and TRBJ1-2, is KAGVTQTPRYLIKTRGQQVTLSCSPISGHRSVSWYQQTPGQGLQFLFEYFSETQRNKGNFPGRFSGRQFSNSRSEMNVSTLELGDSALYLCASSAGTEGGYTFGSGTRLTVV.

The rearrangement uses TRBV4-2 and TRBJ2-1; 13 bases agree with TRBD2. Germline-derived CDR1 and CDR2 are LGHNA and YNFKEQ. CDR3 length: 16 residues. Trimming at V came to 4 bases and at J to 7 bases, leaving 7 bases not matched to a gene. DNA of the CDR3: TGTGCCAGCAGCCCATCACTAGCGGGGGGGCGAAATGAGCAGTTCTTC. As protein: CASSPSLAGGRNEQFF.

The chain couples TRBV7-6 to TRBJ1-1; TRBD1 is a possible D gene (5 bases). Germline CDR1 is SGHVS and CDR2 is FNYEAQ. Between the trimmed V and J ends, which lost 5 bases and 3 bases, there was a span of 13 bases. CDR3 length equals 14 residues. The CDR3 loop is CASSPGLGDTEAFF. The CDR3 DNA follows: TGTGCCAGCAGCCCGGGACTGGGGGACACTGAAGCTTTCTTT. The full variable domain, its missing parts supplied by reference TRBV7-6 and TRBJ1-1, is GAGVSQSPRYKVTKRGQDVALRCDPISGHVSLYWYRQALGQGPEFLTYFNYEAQQDKSGLPNDRFSAERPEGSISTLTIQRTEQRDSAMYRCASSPGLGDTEAFFGQGTRLTVV.

As for this clone: This sample includes further DNA sequences coding for the same CDR3. The chain is built from TRBV7-9 and TRBJ1-2; D remains ambiguous. This CDR3 comprises 14 residues. V lost 0 bases to trimming and J lost 4 bases, with 9 bases between them. Per germline, CDR1 SEHNR and CDR2 FQNEAQ (reference sequence). The DNA for the CDR3 is TGTGCCAGCAGCTTAGCGCTGGGCGTCTATGGCTACACCTTC. Its protein product is CASSLALGVYGYTF.

This rearrangement joins TRBV6-6 to TRBJ1-4, with D hard to call. Germline loops: CDR1 MNHNY, CDR2 SVGAGI (reference sequence). The V and J ends lost 8 bases and 7 bases respectively, with 14 bases between them. The CDR3 length is 13 residues. CDR3 nucleotide sequence: TGTGCCAGCGGCGACATTGTTCCTGAAAAACTGTTTTTT. This codes for CASGDIVPEKLFF.

The rearrangement uses TRBV6-6 and TRBJ2-2; 14 bases map to TRBD2. This CDR3 comprises 16 residues. Germline loops: CDR1 MNHNY, CDR2 SVGAGI (reference sequence). Trimming removed 4 bases from V and 3 bases from J; junction bases left unmatched: 1. CDR3 in DNA: TGTGCCAGCAGTTGGACTAGCGGGGGGCACACCGGGGAGCTGTTTTTT. Protein sequence: CASSWTSGGHTGELFF.

The chain carries TRBV25-1 and TRBJ1-1; no firm D call. The CDR3 consists of 13 residues. Trimming took off 8 bases at V and 2 bases at J, with 12 bases between the two ends. The germline CDR1 and CDR2 sequences are MGHDK and SYGVNS. The CDR3 sequence is CASYGNRNTEAFF. Here the CDR3 DNA reads TGTGCCAGCTACGGGAACAGAAACACTGAAGCTTTCTTT.

J is TRBJ2-5 and V is TRBV29-1; possibly TRBD2 for D (6 bases). CDR3 length equals 12 residues. V was trimmed by 6 bases and J by 2 bases, leaving 10 bases between them. Germline lookup yields CDR1 SQVTM and CDR2 ANQGSEA. The CDR3 region is CSVAGWQETQYF. CDR3 nucleotide sequence: TGCAGCGTCGCGGGATGGCAAGAGACCCAGTACTTC.

Details on this clone: One end of the junction does not line up with germline, which may come from a read error. The genes are TRBV18 and TRBJ2-3, with D possibly TRBD2 on 5 matching bases. The CDR3 covers 15 residues. CDR1 and CDR2 (germline): KGHSH, LQKENI. This CDR3 reads CASSPPDSSTDAQYF. CDR3 bases: TGTGCCAGCTCACCACCGGATTCTAGCACAGATGCGCAGTATTTT.

The chain couples TRBV7-9 to TRBJ1-2; TRBD1 matches 10 bases. The CDR3 runs 13 residues. CDR1 is SEHNR, CDR2 FQNEAQ, per germline (reference sequence). Losses at the gene ends were 4 bases for V and 12 bases for J; bases not matched to a gene: 8. The CDR3 loop reads CASSSGQGEQNTF. Here the CDR3 DNA reads TGTGCCAGCAGCTCTGGACAGGGGGAACAAAACACCTTC.